The 9 T cell receptor beta chains in this list originate from one sample, sequenced in a study of vaccination effects on CD4 cells after COVID-19. ViraFEST assay sequencing came after antigen-specific CD4+ T cells were expanded with viral peptide pools. Scientists isolated CD4+ T cells after a roughly ten-day culture period ended. A PCR test confirmed that the person had SARS-CoV-2 infection between March and December 2020. Everyone in the study got two shots of either the BNT162b2 or mRNA-1273 vaccine. Clones were sequenced by immunoSEQ multiplex PCR, and TCRdb holds only the in-frame ones, with some missing. The sample includes almost 15,000 clones, more than 70% of them seen just once. Their antigen targets remain unknown. Sequencing used CD4+ T cells from PBMCs cultured with HCoV-NL63 spike peptides, obtained after COVID-19 vaccination. The origin of the receptors is a human donor who had a prior SARS-CoV-2 infection.

The chain employs TRBV11-3 and TRBJ2-7, with 12 bases aligning to TRBD2. Germline V lookup: CDR1 SGHNT, CDR2 YENEEA. Trimming removed 5 bases from V and 2 bases from J; junction bases left unmatched: 4. The CDR3 has 15 residues. As DNA, the CDR3 is TGTGCCAGCAGCCCCGGACTAGCGGGGCCCTACGAGCAGTACTTC. It translates to CASSPGLAGPYEQYF.

Within the sample, this clone is medium-sized. V gene TRBV2 combines with J gene TRBJ2-1, with TRBD1 as a possible D gene (6 bases). Trimming cost V 5 bases and J 0 bases, with 14 bases left between them. Germline CDR1 is SNHLY and CDR2 is FYNNEI. This CDR3 has 16 residues. CDR3 protein: CASSTTRGGSYNEQFF. CDR3 nucleotide sequence: TGTGCCAGCAGTACGACTCGAGGGGGCTCCTACAATGAGCAGTTCTTC.

The chain combines TRBV2 with TRBJ1-6; tentative D call: TRBD1 (6 bases). Trimming left V 7 bases short and J 6 bases short, with 16 bases between. Germline values: CDR1 SNHLY, CDR2 FYNNEI. The CDR3 covers 15 residues. In DNA, the CDR3 is TGTGCCAGCAATCAAGTAGGGGGGAGTAATTCACCCCTCCACTTT. As protein: CASNQVGGSNSPLHF. Full variable domain (rest looked up from reference TRBV2 and TRBJ1-6): EPEVTQTPSHQVTQMGQEVILRCVPISNHLYFYWYRQILGQKVEFLVSFYNNEISEKSEIFDDQFSVERPDGSNFTLKIRSTKLEDSAMYFCASNQVGGSNSPLHFGNGTRLTVT.

The chain couples TRBV6-5 to TRBJ1-1; 9 bases are a match to TRBD1. Trimming removed 7 bases from V and 3 bases from J; junction bases left unmatched: 9. Germline CDR1 reads MNHEY; CDR2 reads SVGAGI. The length of the CDR3 is 15 residues. The CDR3 nucleotides are TGTGCCAGCAACAGGGGGCTAATTGGTGACACTGAAGCTTTCTTT. Its protein product is CASNRGLIGDTEAFF.

This chain uses TRBV19 with TRBJ2-3; TRBD2 might be the D (6 bases). Germline V CDR1 and CDR2: LNHDA, SQIVND (reference sequence). The germline V and J ends were trimmed by 1 base and 0 bases, with 11 bases remaining between them. The CDR3 runs to 16 residues. CDR3 nucleotide sequence: TGTGCCAGTAGTATAGCCGGGACTTACAGCACAGATACGCAGTATTTT. Protein sequence: CASSIAGTYSTDTQYF.

The V and J genes are TRBV11-2 and TRBJ1-6, with 9 nucleotides matching TRBD1. CDR1 is SGHAT and CDR2 is FQNNGV in the germline V gene. The CDR3 covers 14 residues. After removal of 4 bases from V and 8 bases from J, the junction contained 3 bases not matched to a gene. This CDR3 reads CASSYTGGDSPLHF. The CDR3 DNA is TGTGCCAGCAGCTATACAGGGGGCGATTCACCCCTCCACTTT.

The gene calls are TRBV5-1 and TRBJ2-7; D not resolved. Trimming stripped 0 bases from V and 6 bases from J, with 13 bases between. The CDR3 is 14 residues long. Germline assignment: CDR1 SGHRS and CDR2 YFSETQ. The CDR3 region has the DNA TGCGCCAGCAGCTTGGATGTAGCCAAACCCGAGCAGTACTTC. Its protein is CASSLDVAKPEQYF.

V is TRBV5-1 and J is TRBJ1-1; a possible D gene is TRBD1 (6 bases). CDR3 length: 14 residues. Between the trimmed V and J ends, which lost 4 bases and 4 bases, there was a span of 14 bases. Germline V gene lookup returns CDR1 SGHRS and CDR2 YFSETQ. This CDR3 reads CASSRWGASTEAFF. The CDR3 coding sequence is TGCGCCAGCAGCCGCTGGGGGGCGAGCACTGAAGCTTTCTTT.

The chain joins TRBV5-3 to TRBJ2-1; no firm D call. TRBV5-3 has ORF status, its function being uncertain. The CDR3 has 16 amino acids. V lost 4 bases and J lost 6, with 20 bases in between. The DNA for the CDR3 is TGTGCCAGAAGCCCTGATGATTGTGTGGTGGGCAATGAGCAGTTCTTC. This gives the protein CARSPDDCVVGNEQFF.